The entry below describes one T cell receptor (beta chain). Original processing methods: Nucleated cell number was recorded as an estimate derived from reference gene primer amplification. Sequencing was performed with immunoSEQ multiplex PCR; in TCRdb, only in-frame clones are kept and a portion is missing. The DNA gave D and trimming, while V, J and clone size come from that table. The table lists 70,000 to 95,000 clones, approximately 92% of them singletons. Germline-derived CDR1 and CDR2 are SGHNT and YENEEA. The CDR3 is 15 residues long. V lost 6 bases and J lost 0, with 12 bases in between. The source of the sample is a study of blood T cell repertoires in COVID-19. Study details: The United States, Italy and Spain supplied acute and convalescent COVID-19 samples. The cDNA or gDNA used as material had been derived from T cells, B-cell-depleted T cells, or PBMCs.

The source of this sequence is a woman aged 60-70 years with active COVID-19. The sequenced material came from peripheral blood. The chain is built from TRBV11-3 and TRBJ1-3, with D tentatively TRBD1 (5 bases). Here the CDR3 DNA reads TGTGCCAGCAGTCCTCAGGGAATCTCTGGAAACACCATATATTTT. This translates into CASSPQGISGNTIYF.